This T cell receptor (beta chain) was recorded in a study of response to subunit inactivated influenza vaccine (dated by TCRdb to about 2018). Looking at the study overall: The study used deep quantitative T cell receptor repertoire profiling to track responses to a trivalent subunit inactivated influenza vaccine.

Library creation used RT-PCR. TCRdb names Illumina HiSeq 2500 as the instrument used. TCRdb's own reprocessing of the public reads used fastp at Q25 and MiXCR and kept productive beta chains. All rows with the same CDR3 protein become a single entry with the most common DNA and genes. The sample table records approximately 250,000 distinct CDR3 sequences; 12% of these occur just once. 7.8% of the sample is taken by the ten largest. In this sample, this clonotype turned up a few times. Its antigen remains undetermined. Base qualities are missing; no much larger clone stands one base away. What the study reported, not specific to this receptor: It was suggested by the authors that each seasonal influenza vaccination may recruit only a limited number of new T cells.

The CDR3 goes from the cysteine to the phenylalanine over 15 residues. Left in the record is the CDR3 DNA by itself, 45 bases read in frame from the first base. CDR1 and CDR2 were assigned from the germline V gene (reference sequence) as LNHDA and SQIVND. V gives up 6 bases and J gives up 5 bases, and the segment between their germline ends measures 16 bases. The TCR sequence derives from a man in his fifties or sixties who received an inactivated influenza vaccine. Donor details come from another sample of the same person, matched by shared clones. The chain was built from TRBV19 and TRBJ2-2; the D gene is unclear. Here the sequenced sample was non-naive T cells sorted from PBMCs, taken about 14 days before vaccination. The cell subset or site label corresponds to: memory T cell fraction. The CDR3 region: CASSLQARTTGELFF. The DNA is as follows: TGTGCCAGTAGCCTACAAGCGAGAACGACCGGGGAGCTGTTTTTT.